One T cell receptor (beta chain) is described in this entry. The antigen is not known. The data were taken from a study of shared clonotypes between healthy human individuals. The wider study: CD8 memory received one plate per donor, CD8 naive two, CD4 memory three and CD4 naive three.

Whole-study findings and limits: For naive CD4 cells, around 5% of clonotypes were shared across several donors. Researchers sampled blood only, noting tissue repertoires likely differ.

Generated by immunoSEQ multiplex PCR, the TCRdb table keeps only in-frame clones and is missing some. The table shows 2 million to 2.5 million clones, with approximately 94% occurring only once. The V end lost 9 bases, the J end lost 1 base, and 13 bases lay between the germline ends. Germline CDR1 is LNHDA and CDR2 is SQIVND (reference sequence). The CDR3 length is 13 residues. It was CD45RO-negative cells, positively selected for CCR7, that made up naive CD8 cells, with terminally differentiated effector memory CD45RA+ cells excluded. The receptor comes from a man between 18 and 29 years old in good health. Sample: naive CD8+ T cells sorted from blood. J is TRBJ2-7 and V is TRBV19; D unresolved. CDR3 sequence reads: CASSFMGSYEQYF. The CDR3 coding sequence is TGTGCCAGCTCCTTTATGGGGTCCTACGAGCAGTACTTC.